The clone carrying this T cell receptor beta chain turned up a few times. No antigen is known for it. The data stem from a study of cytomegalovirus exposure and HLA in healthy donors. General study results and limits: For cytomegalovirus status, the classifier reportedly gave diagnoses with high specificity and sensitivity.

In the PCR, 60 Vbeta and 13 Jbeta primers were used. Measured with immunoSEQ multiplex PCR; TCRdb has only the in-frame clones, and not every one. Among about 140,000 clones listed, roughly 79% were seen once. The material sequenced was PBMCs. The sequence derives from a man aged 30-40 years in good health and CMV-seropositive.

CDR3 in amino acids: CASSYSERRGWGEKLFF. As DNA, the CDR3 is TGTGCCAGCAGTTACTCGGAAAGAAGGGGTTGGGGTGAAAAACTGTTTTTT. The chain uses TRBV6-8 and TRBJ1-4, with D possibly matching TRBD1 (5 bases). The germline CDR1 and CDR2 sequences are MNHGY and SAAAGT. Between the trimmed V and J ends, which lost 0 bases and 7 bases, there was a span of 18 bases. CDR3 length: 17 residues.